Shown below are 30 T cell receptor beta chains from a single sample sequenced in a study of T cell responses to AZD1222 COVID-19 vaccine. Assay used: immunoSEQ multiplex PCR; TCRdb lists only in-frame clones, some missing. Of 45,000 or so clones in the sample, about 90% were seen once. Sequenced material: peripheral blood, taken 28 days after the second AZD1222 dose. These receptors all stem from an adult who received the AZD1222 COVID-19 vaccine.

The J gene is TRBJ2-7, the V gene TRBV7-7, with 9 bases matching TRBD1. From germline, CDR1 is SSHAT and CDR2 FNYEAQ (reference sequence). The CDR3 runs 14 residues. V lost 5 bases and J lost 7; bases outside the gene matches: 9. This chain's CDR3 is CASSLLDRGGEQYF. The CDR3 DNA follows: TGTGCCAGCAGCCTCCTGGACAGGGGTGGGGAGCAGTACTTC.

The chain joins TRBV10-2 to TRBJ2-5, with 10 bases matching TRBD2. Germline loops: CDR1 WSHSY, CDR2 SAAADI. With V trimmed by 3 bases and J by 4 bases, 2 bases remained unmatched. The CDR3 extends over 14 amino acids. The CDR3 DNA sequence: TGCGCCAGCAGTGAAGCGGGGGGGCGAGAGACCCAGTACTTC. It translates to CASSEAGGRETQYF.

This clone came up once. The gene calls are TRBV10-3 and TRBJ2-5; D is ambiguous. Trimming took 0 bases from V and 5 from J, leaving 7 bases between them. Looked up from germline, CDR1 is ENHRY and CDR2 is SYGVKD. The CDR3 is 13 amino acids. Here the CDR3 reads CAISESPTETQYF. Written as DNA, the CDR3 is TGTGCCATCAGTGAGTCCCCCACCGAGACCCAGTACTTC.

The chain joins TRBV19 to TRBJ1-2; 8 bases agree with TRBD1. The CDR3 has 14 amino acids. Germline CDR1 is LNHDA and CDR2 is SQIVND (reference sequence). V lost 1 base to trimming and J lost 2 bases; unmatched junction nucleotides: 0. The DNA for the CDR3 is TGTGCCAGTAGTATAGGACAGGGGAACTATGGCTACACCTTC. Its protein is CASSIGQGNYGYTF.

The CDR3, as DNA: TGTGCCAGCAGCGTTTCCGGGAGAGCGAACACCGGGGAGCTGTTTTTT. Translating it yields CASSVSGRANTGELFF. The J gene is TRBJ2-2, the V gene TRBV9; possibly TRBD2 for D (6 bases). Deletions cut 2 bases from V and 0 bases from J, with 11 bases between. The CDR3 runs 16 residues. Germline-derived CDR1 and CDR2 are SGDLS and YYNGEE.

V and J are TRBV30 and TRBJ2-2, with TRBD1 as a possible D gene (5 bases). CDR3 length: 14 amino acids. Germline lookup yields CDR1 GTSNPN and CDR2 SVGIG (reference sequence). V was cut by 8 bases and J by 6 bases, with 19 bases left in between. CDR3 residues: CAGAYGEAAGELFF. The CDR3 coding sequence is TGTGCCGGGGCGTACGGCGAGGCGGCCGGGGAGCTGTTTTTT.

The chain employs TRBV7-2 and TRBJ2-2; tentatively, D is TRBD2 (6 bases). V shed 3 bases and J shed 2 bases, with 10 bases lying between them. The CDR3 covers 15 residues. The germline V gene has CDR1 SGHTA and CDR2 FQGNSA. CDR3 DNA sequence: TGTGCCAGCAGCTTGAGGGGACTTAACACCGGGGAGCTGTTTTTT. This encodes CASSLRGLNTGELFF.

V and J are TRBV6-5 and TRBJ1-6; D ambiguous. Trimming took 6 bases from V and 4 from J, leaving 7 bases between them. Germline CDR1 is MNHEY and CDR2 is SVGAGI. The CDR3 is 13 amino acids. CDR3 nucleotides: TGTGCCAGCAGCCTAGCTTATAATTCACCCCTCCACTTT. Protein sequence: CASSLAYNSPLHF.

The V gene is TRBV19, the J gene TRBJ1-1, with D possibly TRBD1 on 6 matching bases. The V end was cut by 1 base, the J end by 4 bases, with 13 bases between. The CDR3 runs to 15 residues. In germline, CDR1 is LNHDA, CDR2 SQIVND (reference sequence). This CDR3 is CASSIGQGLGTEAFF. The CDR3 nucleotides are TGTGCCAGTAGTATAGGGCAGGGGCTGGGCACTGAAGCTTTCTTT.

This clone was found once. The J gene is TRBJ1-2, the V gene TRBV5-1; 7 bases map to TRBD1. The CDR3 sequence is 15 residues long. The junction had 8 bases not matched to a gene; V was cut back by 4 bases and J by 2 bases. Germline V lookup: CDR1 SGHRS, CDR2 YFSETQ. The CDR3 DNA follows: TGCGCCAGCAGCCCCTCGCTACAGGGGAACTATGGCTACACCTTC. Protein: CASSPSLQGNYGYTF.

Notes on this clone: The same CDR3 arises from other DNA sequences in this sample as well. CDR3 bases: TGCGCCAGCAGTGAGTCAGGGAGGGACTACGAGCAGTACTTC. Protein sequence: CASSESGRDYEQYF. J is TRBJ2-7 and V is TRBV10-1, with 7 bases lining up with TRBD2. Germline V gene sequence: CDR1 WNHNN, CDR2 SYGVQD (reference sequence). There are 14 residues in the CDR3. V lost 0 bases and J lost 3; bases outside the gene matches: 2.

CDR3 nucleotide sequence: TGTGCCATCAGTGATCCGACTAGCGGGGAACCTGGTGAGCAGTTCTTC. Its translation: CAISDPTSGEPGEQFF. The genes are TRBV10-3 and TRBJ2-1; 11 bases are shared with TRBD2. The V gene end was trimmed by 3 bases and the J gene end by 9 bases; junction bases not matched to a gene: 10. The CDR3 spans 16 residues. The germline CDR1 and CDR2 sequences are ENHRY and SYGVKD.

V usage is TRBV19 and J usage is TRBJ2-3; 11 bases are a match to TRBD2. Germline V lookup: CDR1 LNHDA, CDR2 SQIVND (reference sequence). V was pared by 5 bases and J by 2 bases, with 9 bases of the junction left unmatched. The CDR3 consists of 17 residues. The CDR3, as DNA: TGTGCCAGTAGTGCCTCTAGCGGGGGGTTAATCACAGATACGCAGTATTTT. Translated, it gives CASSASSGGLITDTQYF.

The V gene is TRBV7-9, the J gene TRBJ2-3, with D perhaps matching TRBD1 or TRBD2 (5 bases each). Trimming removed 4 bases from V and 6 bases from J, with 17 bases in between. The CDR3 runs 15 residues. Germline V gene data show CDR1 as SEHNR and CDR2 as FQNEAQ (reference sequence). The CDR3 DNA reads as TGTGCCAGCAGCTCGGGGCCGGGGAGAGCCGATACGCAGTATTTT. This encodes CASSSGPGRADTQYF.

This CDR3 is CASSSGQGGREQYF. The CDR3 region has the DNA TGCGCCAGCAGCTCGGGACAGGGCGGTCGCGAGCAGTACTTC. The chain links TRBV5-1 to TRBJ2-7; TRBD1 matches at 9 bases. V trimming: 3 bases; J trimming: 6 bases; junction bases outside the gene matches: 7. The germline gives CDR1 SGHRS, CDR2 YFSETQ. The CDR3 has 14 residues.

The V and J genes are TRBV5-1 and TRBJ2-3, with 13 bases identical to TRBD2. CDR1 and CDR2 from the germline V gene are SGHRS and YFSETQ. Losses at the gene ends were 0 bases for V and 0 bases for J; bases not matched to a gene: 7. This CDR3 has 19 residues. CDR3 coding DNA: TGCGCCAGCAGCTTGGAACTAGCGGGGGGGCTGGTAAGCACAGATACGCAGTATTTT. It codes for CASSLELAGGLVSTDTQYF.

The chain is built from TRBV7-2 and TRBJ2-5; no definite D call. V was trimmed by 2 bases and J by 1 base, leaving 14 bases between them. CDR3 size: 16 residues. Germline V gene sequence: CDR1 SGHTA, CDR2 FQGNSA. The CDR3 DNA is TGTGCCAGCAGCTTAATGGGTGTGGGGATCCAAGAGACCCAGTACTTC. Amino acid sequence: CASSLMGVGIQETQYF.

On this clone: Within the sample, other DNA sequences also encode this same CDR3. The genes are TRBV7-2 and TRBJ1-1, with unresolved D. Trimming took off 1 base at V and 1 base at J, with 7 bases between the two ends. The CDR3 length is 14 residues. The germline CDR1 and CDR2 sequences are SGHTA and FQGNSA. CDR3 DNA sequence: TGTGCCAGCAGCTTAGGAAAAAAGAACACTGAAGCTTTCTTT. Its protein product is CASSLGKKNTEAFF.

V is TRBV3-1 (or the pseudogene TRBV3-2) and J is TRBJ2-5; D could derive from TRBD1 or TRBD2 (6 bases each). There are 11 residues in the CDR3. The germline CDR1 and CDR2 sequences are LGHDT and YNNKEL (reference sequence). The V gene lost 8 bases and the J gene lost 5 bases, with 9 bases spanning the gap. CDR3 in DNA: TGTGCCAGCTTAGGGGGGGAGACCCAGTACTTC. Protein sequence: CASLGGETQYF.

The chain employs TRBV7-2 and TRBJ1-6; D is unresolved. CDR3 size: 12 residues. V lost 2 bases to trimming and J lost 6 bases, with 2 bases between them. Germline V gene sequence: CDR1 SGHTA, CDR2 FQGNSA. The CDR3 sequence is CASSLFNSPLHF. The CDR3 DNA is TGTGCCAGCAGCTTATTTAATTCACCCCTCCACTTT.

The rearrangement uses TRBV2 and TRBJ2-2; D perhaps matches TRBD1 (6 bases). V was pared by 5 bases and J by 3 bases, with 13 bases between. This CDR3 spans 15 amino acids. The germline V gene has CDR1 SNHLY and CDR2 FYNNEI. DNA of the CDR3: TGTGCCAGCAGTCGGGACACCCCTGACACCGGGGAGCTGTTTTTT. Its protein is CASSRDTPDTGELFF.

This chain joins TRBV10-3 and TRBJ1-5; D uncertain. Trimming removed 2 bases from V and 1 base from J, with 6 bases in between. Germline V lookup: CDR1 ENHRY, CDR2 SYGVKD. The CDR3 contains 14 residues. CDR3 coding DNA: TGTGCCATCAGTGAGACGGAAAGCAATCAGCCCCAGCATTTT. Encoded protein: CAISETESNQPQHF.

The chain combines TRBV6-5 with TRBJ2-2; possibly TRBD1 for D (6 bases). Deletions cut 6 bases from V and 2 bases from J, with 13 bases between. This CDR3 comprises 15 residues. Germline CDR1 MNHEY, CDR2 SVGAGI. The CDR3 DNA is TGTGCCAGCAGGGAGGACAGCCCTAACACCGGGGAGCTGTTTTTT. This sequence encodes CASREDSPNTGELFF.

This sequence joins TRBV7-2 and TRBJ2-1; D tentatively reads TRBD1 or TRBD2 (7 bases each). Trimming took off 1 base at V and 10 bases at J, with 20 bases between the two ends. Germline CDR1 reads SGHTA; CDR2 reads FQGNSA. CDR3 length equals 16 residues. The CDR3 spells CASSLVGRGVGGEQFF. As DNA, the CDR3 is TGTGCCAGCAGCTTAGTAGGACGGGGGGTAGGGGGCGAGCAGTTCTTC.

This CDR3 is CSASQTGLDEKLFF. The CDR3 nucleotides read TGCAGTGCTAGTCAGACAGGGTTGGATGAAAAACTGTTTTTT. The genes are TRBV20-1 and TRBJ1-4, with 7 bases aligning to TRBD1. The germline V gene has CDR1 DFQATT and CDR2 SNEGSKA (reference sequence). V lost 3 bases, J lost 6 bases, and 7 bases stayed unmatched. CDR3 length: 14 residues.

The chain has TRBV9 and TRBJ1-5; no definite D call. Germline loops: CDR1 SGDLS, CDR2 YYNGEE. This CDR3 has 14 amino acids. Trimming removed 3 bases at V and 4 bases at J, with 11 bases between. In nucleotides, the CDR3 is TGTGCCAGCAGCGGTGGGATACAGAATCAGCCCCAGCATTTT. The encoded protein is CASSGGIQNQPQHF. Complete variable domain (other parts from reference TRBV9 and TRBJ1-5): DSGVTQTPKHLITATGQRVTLRCSPRSGDLSVYWYQQSLDQGLQFLIQYYNGEERAKGNILERFSAQQFPDLHSELNLSSLELGDSALYFCASSGGIQNQPQHFGDGTRLSIL.

This chain links TRBV14 with TRBJ2-5; unclear D gene. CDR1 is SGHDN, CDR2 FVKESK, per germline. The CDR3 runs to 13 residues. V was cut by 4 bases and J by 9 bases, with 15 bases left in between. The DNA for the CDR3 is TGTGCCAGCAGCCCCTTCTCGGCGACACCCCAGTACTTC. Protein product: CASSPFSATPQYF.

The chain joins TRBV6-2 or TRBV6-3 to TRBJ2-1; 11 bases are a match to TRBD1. With V trimmed by 5 bases and J by 3 bases, 3 bases remained unmatched. CDR1 is MNHEY and CDR2 is SVGEGT in the germline V gene. This CDR3 has 15 residues. The CDR3 DNA sequence: TGTGCCAGCAGTAAAGGGACAGGGGGCTACAATGAGCAGTTCTTC. Protein product: CASSKGTGGYNEQFF.

The chain recombines TRBV9 with TRBJ1-1; no clear D. Trimming left V 0 bases short and J 1 base short, with 7 bases between. Germline lookup yields CDR1 SGDLS and CDR2 YYNGEE. CDR3 length: 14 amino acids. CDR3 in amino acids: CASSVDLENTEAFF. CDR3 nucleotides: TGTGCCAGCAGCGTAGACCTGGAGAACACTGAAGCTTTCTTT.

The chain combines TRBV18 with TRBJ2-5; TRBD2 aligns across 7 bases. CDR3 size: 13 residues. The ends lost 4 bases at V and 5 bases at J; junction bases unmatched: 4. Germline loops: CDR1 KGHSH, CDR2 LQKENI. CDR3 amino acids: CASSLLAAETQYF. CDR3 bases: TGTGCCAGCTCACTCCTAGCGGCGGAGACCCAGTACTTC.